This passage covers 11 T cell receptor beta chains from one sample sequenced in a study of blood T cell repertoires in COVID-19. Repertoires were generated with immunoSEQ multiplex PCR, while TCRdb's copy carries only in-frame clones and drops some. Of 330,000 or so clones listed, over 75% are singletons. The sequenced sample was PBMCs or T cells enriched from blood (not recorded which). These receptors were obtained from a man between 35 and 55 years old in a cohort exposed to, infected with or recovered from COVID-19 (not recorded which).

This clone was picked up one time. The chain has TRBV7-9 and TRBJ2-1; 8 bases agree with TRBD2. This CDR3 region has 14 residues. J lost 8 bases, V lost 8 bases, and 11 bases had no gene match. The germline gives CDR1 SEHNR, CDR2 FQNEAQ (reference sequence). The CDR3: CASRKAGGGHEQFF. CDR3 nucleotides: TGTGCCAGCCGGAAGGCGGGAGGTGGCCATGAGCAGTTCTTC.

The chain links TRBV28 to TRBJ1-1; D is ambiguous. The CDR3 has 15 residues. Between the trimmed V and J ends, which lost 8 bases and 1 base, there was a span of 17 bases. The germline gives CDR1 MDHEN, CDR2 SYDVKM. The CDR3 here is CASPPLVGTNTEAFF. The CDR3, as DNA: TGTGCCAGCCCCCCTTTGGTGGGCACGAACACTGAAGCTTTCTTT.

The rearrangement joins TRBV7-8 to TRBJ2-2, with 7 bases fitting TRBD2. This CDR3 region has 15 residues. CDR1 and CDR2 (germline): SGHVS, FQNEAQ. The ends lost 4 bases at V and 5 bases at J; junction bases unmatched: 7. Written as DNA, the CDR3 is TGTGCCAGCAGCTCCAAGCGGGATGATACCGGGGAGCTGTTTTTT. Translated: CASSSKRDDTGELFF.

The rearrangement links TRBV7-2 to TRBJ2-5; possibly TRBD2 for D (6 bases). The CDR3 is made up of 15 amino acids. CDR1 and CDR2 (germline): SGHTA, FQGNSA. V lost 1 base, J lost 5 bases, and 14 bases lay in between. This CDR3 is CASSLVASGWETQYF. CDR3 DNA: TGTGCCAGCAGCTTAGTGGCCAGCGGGTGGGAGACCCAGTACTTC. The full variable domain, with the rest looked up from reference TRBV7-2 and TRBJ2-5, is GAGVSQSPSNKVTEKGKDVELRCDPISGHTALYWYRQSLGQGLEFLIYFQGNSAPDKSGLPSDRFSAERTGGSVSTLTIQRTQQEDSAVYLCASSLVASGWETQYFGPGTRLLVL.

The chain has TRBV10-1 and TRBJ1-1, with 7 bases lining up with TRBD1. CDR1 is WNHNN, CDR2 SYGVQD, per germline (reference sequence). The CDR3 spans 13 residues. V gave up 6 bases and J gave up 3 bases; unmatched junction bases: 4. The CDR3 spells CASRDRSDTEAFF. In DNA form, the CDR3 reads TGCGCCAGCAGGGACAGGTCGGACACTGAAGCTTTCTTT.

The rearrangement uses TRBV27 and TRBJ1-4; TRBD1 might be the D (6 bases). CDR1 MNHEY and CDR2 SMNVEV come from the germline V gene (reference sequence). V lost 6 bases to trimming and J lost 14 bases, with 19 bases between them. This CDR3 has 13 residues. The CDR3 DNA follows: TGTGCCAGCAGCCCACCCGGGGCAGGGGTTCTGTTTTTT. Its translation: CASSPPGAGVLFF.

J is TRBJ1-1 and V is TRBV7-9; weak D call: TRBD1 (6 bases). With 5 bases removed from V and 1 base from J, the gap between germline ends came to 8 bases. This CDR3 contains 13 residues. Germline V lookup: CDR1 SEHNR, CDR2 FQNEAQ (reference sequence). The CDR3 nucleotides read TGTGCCAGCAGCCGGGGACAGAACACTGAAGCTTTCTTT. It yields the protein CASSRGQNTEAFF.

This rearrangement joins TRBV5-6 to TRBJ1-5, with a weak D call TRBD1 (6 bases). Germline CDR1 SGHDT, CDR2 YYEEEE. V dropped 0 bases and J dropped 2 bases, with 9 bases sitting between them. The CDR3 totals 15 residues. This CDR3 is CASSLGQAGNQPQHF. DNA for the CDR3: TGTGCCAGCAGCTTGGGACAGGCTGGCAATCAGCCCCAGCATTTT.

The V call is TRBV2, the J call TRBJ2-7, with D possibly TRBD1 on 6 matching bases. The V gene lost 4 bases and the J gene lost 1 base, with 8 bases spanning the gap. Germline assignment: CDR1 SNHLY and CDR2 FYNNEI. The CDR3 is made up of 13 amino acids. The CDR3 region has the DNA TGTGCCAGCAGTGGGGACAAGTCCTACGAGCAGTACTTC. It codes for CASSGDKSYEQYF.

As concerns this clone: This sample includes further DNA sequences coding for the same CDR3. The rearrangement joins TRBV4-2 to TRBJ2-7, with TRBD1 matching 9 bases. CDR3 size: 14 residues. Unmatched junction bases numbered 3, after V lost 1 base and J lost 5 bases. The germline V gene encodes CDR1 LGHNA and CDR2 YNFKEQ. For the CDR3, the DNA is TGTGCCAGCAGCCAAGGGACAGGGGCGAACGAGCAGTACTTC. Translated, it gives CASSQGTGANEQYF.

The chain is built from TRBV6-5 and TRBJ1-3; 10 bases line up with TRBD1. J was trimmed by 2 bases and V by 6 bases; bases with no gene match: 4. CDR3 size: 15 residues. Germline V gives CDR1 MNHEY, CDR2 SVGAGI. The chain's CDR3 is CASSPGTGAGNTIYF. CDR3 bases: TGTGCCAGCAGCCCCGGGACAGGGGCTGGAAACACCATATATTTT.